The clone carrying this T cell receptor beta chain was recorded at least ten times. One junction end disagrees with the germline gene, perhaps due to a read error. The data were obtained in a study of T-cell memory formation after mild COVID-19. Across the whole study: Largely donor-specific sequence clusters came from two donors.

The germline V gene encodes CDR1 SGHRS and CDR2 YFSETQ. The CDR3 is 14 residues long. Researchers used 5'RACE with constant-segment primers to make TCR alpha and TCR beta cDNA libraries that carry sample barcodes and UMIs. From the 5' RACE reads, TCRdb called clonotypes with MiXCR, one entry per CDR3 protein. This sample has about 340,000 distinct CDR3 sequences; roughly 15% occur once, and the top ten carry approximately 20%. The chain has TRBV5-1 and TRBJ2-3, with 7 bases lining up with TRBD2. The sequencing input was PBMCs or a T cell subset sorted from them (not recorded which). The clonotype originates from a man aged 18 to 30 who had mild COVID-19 (a few samples of this study predate the infection). Cell type and time point are not known. The CDR3 DNA reads as TGTGCCAGCAGCTTGGGCGGGGGAACGGATACGCAGTATTTT. Protein sequence: CASSLGGGTDTQYF.